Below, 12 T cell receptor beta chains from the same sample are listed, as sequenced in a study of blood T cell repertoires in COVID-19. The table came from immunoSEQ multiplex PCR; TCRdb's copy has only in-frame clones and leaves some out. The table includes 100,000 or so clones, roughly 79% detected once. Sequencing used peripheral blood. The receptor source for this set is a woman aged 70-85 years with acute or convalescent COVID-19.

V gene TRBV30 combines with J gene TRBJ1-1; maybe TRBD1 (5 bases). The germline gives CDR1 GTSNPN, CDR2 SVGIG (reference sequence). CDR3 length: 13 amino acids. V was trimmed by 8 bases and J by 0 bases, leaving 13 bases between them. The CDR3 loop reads CATSRGLNTEAFF. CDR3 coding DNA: TGTGCCACGAGTCGGGGGTTGAACACTGAAGCTTTCTTT. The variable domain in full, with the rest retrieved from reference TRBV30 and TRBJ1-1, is SQTIHQWPATLVQPVGSPLSLECTVEGTSNPNLYWYRQAAGRGLQLLFYSVGIGQISSEVPQNLSASRPQDRQFILSSKKLLLSDSGFYLCATSRGLNTEAFFGQGTRLTVV.

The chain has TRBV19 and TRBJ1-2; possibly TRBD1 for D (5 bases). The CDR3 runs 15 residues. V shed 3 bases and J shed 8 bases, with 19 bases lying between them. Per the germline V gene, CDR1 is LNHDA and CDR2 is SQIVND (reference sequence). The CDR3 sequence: CASSIALGGAGGYTF. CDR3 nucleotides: TGTGCCAGTAGTATCGCCTTGGGGGGTGCTGGGGGCTACACCTTC. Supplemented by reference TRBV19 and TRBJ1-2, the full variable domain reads DGGITQSPKYLFRKEGQNVTLSCEQNLNHDAMYWYRQDPGQGLRLIYYSQIVNDFQKGDIAEGYSVSREKKESFPLTVTSAQKNPTAFYLCASSIALGGAGGYTFGSGTRLTVV.

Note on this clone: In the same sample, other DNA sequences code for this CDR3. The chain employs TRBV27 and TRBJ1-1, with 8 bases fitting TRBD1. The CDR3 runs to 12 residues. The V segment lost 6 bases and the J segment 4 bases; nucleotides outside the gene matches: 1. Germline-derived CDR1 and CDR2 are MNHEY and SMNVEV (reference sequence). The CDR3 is CASSTGGTEAFF. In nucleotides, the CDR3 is TGTGCCAGCAGCACAGGGGGCACTGAAGCTTTCTTT.

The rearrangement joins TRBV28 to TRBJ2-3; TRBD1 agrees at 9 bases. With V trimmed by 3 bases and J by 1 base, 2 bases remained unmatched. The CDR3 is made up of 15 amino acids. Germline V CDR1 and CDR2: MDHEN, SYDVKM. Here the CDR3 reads CASSFRTGGTDTQYF. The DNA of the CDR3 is TGTGCCAGCAGTTTCCGGACAGGGGGCACAGATACGCAGTATTTT. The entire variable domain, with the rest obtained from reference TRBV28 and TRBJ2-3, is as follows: DVKVTQSSRYLVKRTGEKVFLECVQDMDHENMFWYRQDPGLGLRLIYFSYDVKMKEKGDIPEGYSVSREKKERFSLILESASTNQTSMYLCASSFRTGGTDTQYFGPGTRLTVL.

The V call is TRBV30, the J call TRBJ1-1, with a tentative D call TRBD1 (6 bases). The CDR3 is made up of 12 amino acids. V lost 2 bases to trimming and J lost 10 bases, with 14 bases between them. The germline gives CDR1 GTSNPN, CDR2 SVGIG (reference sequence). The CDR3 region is CAWSIDRSGAFF. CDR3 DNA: TGTGCCTGGAGTATCGACAGGTCTGGAGCTTTCTTT.

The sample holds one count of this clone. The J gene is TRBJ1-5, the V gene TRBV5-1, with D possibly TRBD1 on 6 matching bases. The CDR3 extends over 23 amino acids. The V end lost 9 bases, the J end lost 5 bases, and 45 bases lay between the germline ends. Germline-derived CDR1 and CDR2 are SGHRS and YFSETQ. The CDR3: CANLRPAPRWGGRGWYLHQPQHF. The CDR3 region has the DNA TGCGCCAACCTTAGACCAGCGCCAAGGTGGGGGGGCAGGGGTTGGTATCTTCATCAGCCCCAGCATTTT.

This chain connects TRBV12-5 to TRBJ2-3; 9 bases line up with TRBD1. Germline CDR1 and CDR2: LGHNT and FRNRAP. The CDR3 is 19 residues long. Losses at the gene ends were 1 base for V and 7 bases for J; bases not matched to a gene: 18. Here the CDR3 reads CASGLDPGQGPPSTYTQYF. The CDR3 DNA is TGTGCTAGTGGTTTGGATCCGGGACAGGGTCCCCCGTCAACTTATACGCAGTATTTT.

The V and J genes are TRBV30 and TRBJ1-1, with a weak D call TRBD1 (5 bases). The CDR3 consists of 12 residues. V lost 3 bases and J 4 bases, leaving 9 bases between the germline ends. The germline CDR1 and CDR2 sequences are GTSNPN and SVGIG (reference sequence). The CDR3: CAWRIGATEAFF. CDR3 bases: TGTGCCTGGAGAATTGGGGCCACTGAAGCTTTCTTT.

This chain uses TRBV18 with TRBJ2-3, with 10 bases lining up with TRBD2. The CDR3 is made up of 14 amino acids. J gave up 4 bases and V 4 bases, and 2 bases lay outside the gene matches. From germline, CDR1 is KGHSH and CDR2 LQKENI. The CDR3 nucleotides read TGTGCCAGCTCACGAGCGGGGGGGCCAGATACGCAGTATTTT. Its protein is CASSRAGGPDTQYF.

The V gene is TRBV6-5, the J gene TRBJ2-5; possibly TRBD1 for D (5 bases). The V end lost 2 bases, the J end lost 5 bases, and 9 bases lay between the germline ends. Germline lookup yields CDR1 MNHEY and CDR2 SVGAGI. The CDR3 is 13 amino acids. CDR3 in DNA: TGTGCCAGCAGTTACGAACGACAGGAGACCCAGTACTTC. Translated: CASSYERQETQYF.

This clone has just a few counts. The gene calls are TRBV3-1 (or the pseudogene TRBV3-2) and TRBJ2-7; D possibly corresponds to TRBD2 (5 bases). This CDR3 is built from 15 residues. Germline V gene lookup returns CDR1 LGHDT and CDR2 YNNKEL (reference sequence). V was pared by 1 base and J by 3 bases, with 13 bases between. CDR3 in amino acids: CASSQAGSADYEQYF. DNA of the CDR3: TGTGCCAGCAGCCAAGCGGGTAGCGCCGACTACGAGCAGTACTTC.

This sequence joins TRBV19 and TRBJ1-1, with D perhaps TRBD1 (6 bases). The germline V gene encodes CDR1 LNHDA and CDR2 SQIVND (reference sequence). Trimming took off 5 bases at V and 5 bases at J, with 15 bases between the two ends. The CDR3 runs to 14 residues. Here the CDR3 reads CASSFPGARTEAFF. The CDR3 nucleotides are TGTGCCAGTAGTTTCCCAGGGGCGAGGACTGAAGCTTTCTTT.